What follows describes a single T cell receptor beta chain. Frequency classes this clonotype as medium-sized (0.01 to 0.1%); no count is given. Its binding antigen is unknown. This specimen comes from a study of T cell clusters in autoimmune cytopenias (dated by TCRdb to about 2019). At the level of the whole study: TRB sequencing reached a median depth of approximately 50,000 reads per sample and yielded a median of about 2,200 distinct TRB clonotypes per sample. Controls were approximately 23 age-matched healthy donors for primary cytopenia and about 14 age-matched CLL patients for secondary cytopenia. In autoimmune cytopenia patients, peripheral blood TRB and IGH repertoires were sequenced during active disease and over treatment follow-up, together with healthy, CLL and autoimmune hepatitis controls. The study aimed to test whether autoimmune cytopenia patients carry a disease-specific immune repertoire signature usable as a blood-based biomarker.

Multiplex PCR with a touch-down protocol amplified TRB rearrangements, with the TRB-A and TRB-B primer pools combined in a single tube. Two consecutive PCR reactions with Phusion HS II polymerase added Illumina adapters and sample indices to the amplicons. The amplicons were purified from gel with the NucleoSpin Gel and PCR Clean-up kit, after which the amplicons were quantified by Qubit and checked for quality on an Agilent 2100 Bioanalyzer. Sequencing of the libraries was done on an Illumina MiSeq with 600-cycle, single-indexed, paired-end runs. For the original study's pipeline: MiXCR version 2.1.12 with the default MiXCR reference library was used to align and assemble TRB reads. A clone was defined by each unique CDR3 nucleotide sequence, and the analysis included only productive sequences supported by at least two reads. To assess repertoire diversity, an R script computed alpha-parameterized diversity profiles (alpha 0 to 5), which included the Shannon (alpha 1) and Simpson (alpha 2) indices. The tcR package was used to compute combinatorial TRB VJ usage, and cohorts were compared on this usage by principal component analysis with ade4. GLIPH was used to cluster TCRbeta CDR3s in pairs of cohorts matched for age and read depth, and a Wilcoxon test was used to compare cluster frequencies. Reprocessed by TCRdb, the reads give a single entry per CDR3 protein sequence, without DNA. Here the V and J calls rest on TCRdb's processing, not on the authors' analysis. The sample table holds approximately 600 distinct CDR3 sequences. Roughly 39% of the sample comes from the top ten.

The investigation overall reported the following: Healthy donors showed 2.5 to 3.5-fold more exclusive TRB clusters than active autoimmune hepatitis patients, consistent with an autoimmunity-wide signature. GLIPH results suggested that primary autoimmune cytopenia patients were missing physiological T cell clusters, with fewer than 60 clusters found only in healthy donors compared with roughly 15 found only in patients. Shifts in the TRB repertoire, including less even repertoires in secondary cytopenia and CLL, were mostly a reflection of lymphoma bias and not of autoimmunity. In the comparison of secondary cytopenia with CLL, the cluster-lack signature was not observed, apparently because the dominant lymphoma-associated repertoire masked the signature. The T cell clusters were defined in silico only, and their functional role remained to be validated experimentally.

Each sample's TRB amplification started from around 0.25 ug of peripheral blood genomic DNA, which corresponds to approximately 36,000 genome equivalents. None of the 14 chronic lymphocytic leukemia controls had been treated or had autoimmune cytopenia, and among these controls four to six were female, with a mean age of roughly 70 years and a median age of about 63 years. The CDR3, from cysteine to phenylalanine, totals 14 residues. No DNA accompanies this entry. CDR1 and CDR2 (SGDLS, YYNGEE) derive from the germline V gene. The sample was also reused in another study, on T cell repertoires in aging, cancer and after chemotherapy. As described in the second report: Six donor age groups were covered, ranging from 30 or younger up to 70 or older, and each group contained at least three individuals. Paired pre- and post-chemotherapy samples in the hematological group came from chronic lymphocytic leukemia patients treated with fludarabine- or bendamustine-based regimens. About 8.3 million TCR reads were contained in the full dataset. Untreated patients with hematological or solid cancers showed significantly lower blood TCR diversity and higher clonality than age-matched healthy donors. In healthy donors, the drop in TCR diversity with age came mainly from a loss of richness, whereas in cancer patients a loss of evenness also played a part. In both cancer cohorts, median generation probability rose over the chemotherapy interval, which suggests that the repertoire was reconstituted through rebound thymic output. The authors noted that the repertoire data do not allow conclusions about immunological memory after chemotherapy. Lymphoid organ infiltration was present in hematological cancer patients, and this infiltration may itself impair thymic emigration or peripheral T cell expansion. To examine immunoaging and T cell reconstitution after chemotherapy, the study profiled TCR beta repertoires in peripheral blood from healthy donors and cancer patients. The cohort comprised about 220 cancer patients, more than 85 with hematological and fewer than 140 with solid cancers, plus 95 healthy donors as a reference group. MiXCR versions 2.12 and 3.0.5 were used to process the TRB sequences. Shannon diversity, evenness, clonality (one minus evenness), and alpha-parameterized diversity profiles from alpha 0 to 5 were included as repertoire metrics. Generation probabilities of clones in paired pre- and post-chemotherapy samples were computed with the IGoR algorithm.

The sequencing input was peripheral blood. Here the chain combines TRBV9 and TRBJ2-1; TCRdb outputs TRBD2, but without DNA this stays unchecked. This clonotype originated in a human donor with chronic lymphocytic leukemia. The CDR3 corresponds to CASSFGPGGHEQFF.